This entry lists 17 T cell receptor beta chains sequenced from one sample in a study of PD-1 blockade in classical Hodgkin lymphoma. TCRdb's table, derived via immunoSEQ multiplex PCR, lists solely in-frame clones and lacks some. The sample carries around 58,000 clones, under 95% recorded once. Patients all relapsed after autologous stem cell transplantation, and there was variation in brentuximab vedotin exposure. The material was peripheral blood mononuclear cells (PBMCs), obtained at baseline. The receptor source for this set is a human donor with classical Hodgkin lymphoma.

The V and J genes are TRBV6-5 and TRBJ2-7, with D uncertain. The germline CDR1 and CDR2 sequences are MNHEY and SVGAGI. The CDR3 runs to 14 residues. Trimming pared 6 bases from V and 0 bases from J, leaving 12 bases between. The CDR3 nucleotides are TGTGCCAGCAGCCTCCTTCGCGGCTCCTACGAGCAGTACTTC. Residues: CASSLLRGSYEQYF.

The chain recombines TRBV6-6 with TRBJ1-3; D not resolved. Germline-derived CDR1 and CDR2 are MNHNY and SVGAGI (reference sequence). The CDR3 sequence is 15 residues long. V was shortened by 0 bases and J by 0 bases, with 6 bases between the two germline ends. The CDR3 sequence: CASSYSGGSGNTIYF. CDR3 nucleotides: TGTGCCAGCAGTTACTCTGGTGGCTCTGGAAACACCATATATTTT.

The chain joins TRBV18 to TRBJ2-3; 8 bases agree with TRBD1. Germline CDR1 is KGHSH and CDR2 is LQKENI. This CDR3 has 14 residues. V was pared by 5 bases and J by 6 bases, with 7 bases of the junction left unmatched. The chain's CDR3 is CASSSDRGADTQYF. The DNA of the CDR3 is TGTGCCAGCTCATCTGACAGGGGAGCGGATACGCAGTATTTT.

This chain joins TRBV2 and TRBJ2-7; D possibly corresponds to TRBD1 (5 bases). CDR3 length equals 12 residues. The germline CDR1 and CDR2 sequences are SNHLY and FYNNEI. Trimming removed 10 bases from V and 4 bases from J, with 14 bases in between. CDR3 region: CAIAWGEYEQYF. The DNA of the CDR3 is TGTGCCATCGCCTGGGGCGAGTACGAGCAGTACTTC.

This clone was picked up a small number of times. The chain employs TRBV19 and TRBJ2-7, with TRBD1 matching over 9 bases. J lost 4 bases, V lost 3 bases, and 7 bases had no gene match. The CDR3 spans 15 residues. Germline V gene lookup returns CDR1 LNHDA and CDR2 SQIVND (reference sequence). The chain's CDR3 is CASSIVGQGLYEQYF. The CDR3, as DNA: TGTGCCAGTAGTATTGTGGGACAGGGACTTTACGAGCAGTACTTC.

The chain employs TRBV28 and TRBJ1-1; no clear D gene. This CDR3 comprises 14 residues. Trimming took off 8 bases at V and 0 bases at J, with 13 bases between the two ends. Germline CDR1 MDHEN, CDR2 SYDVKM. CDR3 sequence (DNA): TGTGCCAGCTATCACAGCGAAATGAACACTGAAGCTTTCTTT. Its translation: CASYHSEMNTEAFF.

The rearrangement joins TRBV6-5 to TRBJ2-1; D is unclear. Germline CDR1 MNHEY, CDR2 SVGAGI. The V and J ends lost 4 bases and 4 bases respectively, with 11 bases between them. This CDR3 region has 14 residues. CDR3 sequence reads: CASSSIDKYNEQFF. DNA for the CDR3: TGTGCCAGCAGTTCCATCGACAAGTACAATGAGCAGTTCTTC.

This clone was seen only a few times. The chain employs TRBV7-8 and TRBJ2-1, with no clear D. This CDR3 spans 10 amino acids. CDR1 is SGHVS and CDR2 is FQNEAQ in the germline V gene. Trimming shortened V by 5 bases and J by 8 bases, and 4 bases separated the two germline ends. CDR3 protein: CASSHYEQFF. In DNA, the CDR3 is TGTGCCAGCAGCCACTATGAGCAGTTCTTC.

The chain employs TRBV27 and TRBJ1-5; 8 bases line up with TRBD1. The CDR3 loop spans 14 amino acids. Unmatched junction bases numbered 6, after V lost 5 bases and J lost 6 bases. CDR1 and CDR2 (germline): MNHEY, SMNVEV (reference sequence). DNA for the CDR3: TGTGCCAGCAGTCCCGACAGGGGTTCTCAGCCCCAGCATTTT. Translating it yields CASSPDRGSQPQHF.

The chain uses TRBV28 and TRBJ1-3, with D unresolved. V gave up 2 bases and J gave up 0 bases, with 5 bases separating them. There are 14 residues in the CDR3. Per germline, CDR1 MDHEN and CDR2 SYDVKM. DNA of the CDR3: TGTGCCAGCAGTTTAGGCAGCTCTGGAAACACCATATATTTT. Translating it yields CASSLGSSGNTIYF.

This chain uses TRBV4-1 with TRBJ2-1, with TRBD2 matching 9 bases. Germline V gives CDR1 MGHRA, CDR2 YSYEKL. J was trimmed by 5 bases and V by 5 bases; bases with no gene match: 7. The CDR3 has 15 amino acids. DNA for the CDR3: TGCGCCAGCAGCAGGACTCGACTAGCGGACAATGAGCAGTTCTTC. Amino acids: CASSRTRLADNEQFF.

The chain couples TRBV27 to TRBJ2-7, with D unclear. V lost 3 bases to trimming and J lost 4 bases, with 13 bases between them. CDR3 length: 14 residues. From germline, CDR1 is MNHEY and CDR2 SMNVEV (reference sequence). CDR3 residues: CASSFNHGLYEQYF. DNA of the CDR3: TGTGCCAGCAGTTTTAACCACGGTTTGTACGAGCAGTACTTC.

V usage is TRBV13 and J usage is TRBJ1-1; D not certain. V lost 0 bases to trimming and J lost 1 base, with 6 bases between them. Germline assignment: CDR1 PRHDT and CDR2 FYEKMQ (reference sequence). The CDR3 is 14 residues long. This CDR3 is CASSLGTSNTEAFF. CDR3 coding DNA: TGTGCCAGCAGCTTAGGAACTTCGAACACTGAAGCTTTCTTT.

The rearrangement links TRBV13 to TRBJ2-2; 8 nucleotides line up with TRBD2. CDR3 size: 17 residues. V gave up 4 bases and J gave up 4 bases; unmatched junction bases: 11. CDR1 is PRHDT and CDR2 is FYEKMQ in the germline V gene (reference sequence). This CDR3 is CASSSTLAGVVTGELFF. As DNA, the CDR3 is TGTGCCAGCAGCTCCACTCTAGCGGGTGTAGTCACCGGGGAGCTGTTTTTT.

Judged by abundance, this clone is medium-sized. This sequence joins TRBV19 and TRBJ2-1, with D uncertain. The ends were cut back, 0 bases at V and 4 bases at J, with 13 bases in the middle. This CDR3 spans 16 amino acids. The germline CDR1 and CDR2 sequences are LNHDA and SQIVND (reference sequence). CDR3 sequence: CASSIDRLALYNEQFF. The CDR3 DNA is TGTGCCAGTAGTATAGACAGGCTGGCGCTTTACAATGAGCAGTTCTTC.

The V call is TRBV7-2, the J call TRBJ2-1, with TRBD1 identical over 7 bases. V lost 1 base, J lost 7 bases, and 4 bases stayed unmatched. Per the germline V gene, CDR1 is SGHTA and CDR2 is FQGNSA. CDR3 length equals 14 residues. CDR3 sequence: CASSLVTGWNEQFF. The DNA for the CDR3 is TGTGCCAGCAGCTTAGTGACAGGGTGGAATGAGCAGTTCTTC.

V is TRBV15 and J is TRBJ1-1; D is unresolved. Between the trimmed V and J ends, which lost 1 base and 5 bases, there was a span of 5 bases. Germline V gene lookup returns CDR1 LNHNV and CDR2 YYDKDF (reference sequence). CDR3 length equals 12 residues. The CDR3 region has the DNA TGTGCCACCAGCAGAGGGGAAACTGAAGCTTTCTTT. It codes for CATSRGETEAFF.